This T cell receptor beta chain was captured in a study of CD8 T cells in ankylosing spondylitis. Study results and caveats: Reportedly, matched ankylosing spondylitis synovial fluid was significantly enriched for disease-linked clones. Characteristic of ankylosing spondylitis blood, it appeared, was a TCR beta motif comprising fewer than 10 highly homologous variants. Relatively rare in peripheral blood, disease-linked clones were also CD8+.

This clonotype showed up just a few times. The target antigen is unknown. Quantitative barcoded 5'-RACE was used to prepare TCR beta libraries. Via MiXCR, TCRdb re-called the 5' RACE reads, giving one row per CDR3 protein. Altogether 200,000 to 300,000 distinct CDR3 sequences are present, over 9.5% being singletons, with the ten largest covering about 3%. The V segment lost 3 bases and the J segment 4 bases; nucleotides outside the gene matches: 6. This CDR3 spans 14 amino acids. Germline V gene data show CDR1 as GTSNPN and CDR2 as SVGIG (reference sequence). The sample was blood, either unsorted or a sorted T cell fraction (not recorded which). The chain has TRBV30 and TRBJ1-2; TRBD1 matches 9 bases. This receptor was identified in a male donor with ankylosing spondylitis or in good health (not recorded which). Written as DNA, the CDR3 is TGTGCCTGGAGCAATACAGGGGGCGGCTATGGCTACACCTTC. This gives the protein CAWSNTGGGYGYTF. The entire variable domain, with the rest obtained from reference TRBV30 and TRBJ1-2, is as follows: SQTIHQWPATLVQPVGSPLSLECTVEGTSNPNLYWYRQAAGRGLQLLFYSVGIGQISSEVPQNLSASRPQDRQFILSSKKLLLSDSGFYLCAWSNTGGGYGYTFGSGTRLTVV.